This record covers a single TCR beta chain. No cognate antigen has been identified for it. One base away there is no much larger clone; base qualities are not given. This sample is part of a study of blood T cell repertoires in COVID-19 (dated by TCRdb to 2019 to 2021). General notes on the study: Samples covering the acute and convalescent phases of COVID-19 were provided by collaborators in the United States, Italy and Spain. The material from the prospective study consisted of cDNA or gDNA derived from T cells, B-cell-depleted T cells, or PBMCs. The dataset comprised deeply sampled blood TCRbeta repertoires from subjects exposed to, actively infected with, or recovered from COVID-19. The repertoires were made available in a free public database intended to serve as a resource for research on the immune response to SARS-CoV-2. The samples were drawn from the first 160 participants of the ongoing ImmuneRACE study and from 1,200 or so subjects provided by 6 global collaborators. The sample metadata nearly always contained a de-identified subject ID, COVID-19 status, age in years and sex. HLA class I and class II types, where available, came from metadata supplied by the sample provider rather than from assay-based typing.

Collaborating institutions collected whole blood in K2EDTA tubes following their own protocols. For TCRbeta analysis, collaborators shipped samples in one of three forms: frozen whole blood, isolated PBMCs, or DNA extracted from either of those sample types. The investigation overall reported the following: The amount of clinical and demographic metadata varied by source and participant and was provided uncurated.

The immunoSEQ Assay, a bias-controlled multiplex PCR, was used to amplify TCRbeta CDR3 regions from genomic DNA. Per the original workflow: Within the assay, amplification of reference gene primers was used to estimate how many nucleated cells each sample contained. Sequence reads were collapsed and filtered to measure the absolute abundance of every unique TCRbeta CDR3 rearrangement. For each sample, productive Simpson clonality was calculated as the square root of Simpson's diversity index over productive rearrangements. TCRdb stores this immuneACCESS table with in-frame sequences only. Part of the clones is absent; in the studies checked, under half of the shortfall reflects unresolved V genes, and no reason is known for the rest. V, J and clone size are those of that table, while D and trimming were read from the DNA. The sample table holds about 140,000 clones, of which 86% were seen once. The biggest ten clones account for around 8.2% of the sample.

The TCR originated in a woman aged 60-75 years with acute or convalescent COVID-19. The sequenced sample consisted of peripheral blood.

CDR3 reads: CASTADRATEAFF. The DNA sequence is as follows: TGCGCCAGCACCGCCGACAGGGCCACTGAAGCTTTCTTT. This chain joins TRBV10-1 to TRBJ1-1; 7 bases in the middle match TRBD1. The germline V gene (reference sequence) provides CDR1 WNHNN and CDR2 SYGVQD. V is pruned by 7 bases and J by 4 bases, leaving 6 bases of the junction without a gene match. The CDR3 runs 13 amino acids, cysteine and phenylalanine included. The DNA shown is the 39-base CDR3, in frame from base 1.